Described below is a single T cell receptor beta chain sequence and its context. This clonotype was recorded a few times. Its antigen is still unknown. Base qualities are not at hand, and no much larger clone is one base apart. These data belong to a study of post-analysis software for immune sequencing data (dated by TCRdb to the mid-2010s). About the investigation overall: The recorded disease courses included relapsing-remitting, secondary progressive and progressive-relapsing multiple sclerosis, and some patients had no subtype annotation. The multiple sclerosis patient repertoires were compared with more than 10 previously published healthy control repertoires from donors aged 6 to 25 years. A subset of samples was prepared in parallel using single-end sample barcoding, then pooled and co-amplified after Illumina adapter ligation. Study-wide conclusions, independent of this receptor: Significantly lower normalized Chao1 diversity was found in multiple sclerosis patients than in controls, suggesting substantial peripheral T-cell clonal expansion. Direct clustering with F measure revealed strong co-clustering of samples prepared in the same batch, which led to a batch-effect correction. Significantly higher frequencies in patients than in controls were found for roughly 5 TRBV segments, including TRBV5-6, TRBV5-1 and TRBV20-1. The multiple sclerosis patient group was slightly younger than the control group.

Libraries came from PCR. Sequencing used an Illumina HiSeq 2500. To reduce PCR and sequencing biases, unique molecular identifiers were incorporated into the TCR beta cDNA libraries. Per 1 to 10 million input T cells, around 500,000 cDNA molecules were obtained, such that each molecule approximated one T cell. The patient libraries were prepared and sequenced using the same protocol as the earlier healthy control dataset. Within a given batch, samples were prepared together, multiplexed and sequenced on the same HiSeq lane. Per the original workflow: Raw barcoded reads were processed with MIGEC, and single-read molecular identifier groups were discarded before consensus assembly and CDR3 extraction. Clonotype tables were post-analysed with VDJtools, normalizing diversity by down-sampling all datasets to the smallest sample size. In repertoire overlap clustering, CDR3 amino acid sequences, but not nucleotide sequences, were matched to correct batch-related cross-sample contamination. The raw public reads went through TCRdb reprocessing: fastp at Q25, MiXCR clone calling, in-frame beta chains kept. Rows are unified per CDR3 protein, each entry keeping the most common DNA and genes. The V and J calls were determined by TCRdb, not by the authors. In this sample the table shows roughly 670,000 distinct CDR3 sequences, more than 50% of which occur a single time. Approximately 10% of the sample is taken by the ten largest.

Germline trimming amounts to 6 bases on V and 13 bases on J, with 11 as the count of junction bases outside the gene matches. The CDR3 spans 13 residues, from the cysteine through the phenylalanine. The DNA shown is the 39-base CDR3, in frame from base 1. In the germline V gene, CDR1 corresponds to MRHNA and CDR2 to SNTAGT. To demonstrate the VDJtools post-analysis software, TCR beta repertoires were profiled from the peripheral blood of about 13 young patients with multiple sclerosis. Multiple sclerosis patients were children and adolescents aged about 6 to 15 years. The receptor was isolated from a girl aged 2-15 years with multiple sclerosis. Material: blood. The sequence joins TRBV6-4 to TRBJ2-1, with 8 bases matching TRBD2. The DNA sequence is as follows: TGTGCCAGCAGCATTGAACCGGGGGGGTCACAGTTCTTC. This yields the protein CASSIEPGGSQFF.